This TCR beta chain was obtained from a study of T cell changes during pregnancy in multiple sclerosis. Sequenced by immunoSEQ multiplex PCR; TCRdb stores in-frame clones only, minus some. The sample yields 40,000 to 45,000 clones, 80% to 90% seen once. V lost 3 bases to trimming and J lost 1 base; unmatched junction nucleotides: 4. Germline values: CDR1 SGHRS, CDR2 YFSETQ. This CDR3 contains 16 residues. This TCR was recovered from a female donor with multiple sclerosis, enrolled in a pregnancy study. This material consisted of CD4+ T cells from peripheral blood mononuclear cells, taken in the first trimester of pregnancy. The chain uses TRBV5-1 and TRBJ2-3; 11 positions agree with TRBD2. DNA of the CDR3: TGCGCCAGCAGCTCGGGGACTAGCGGCCGCACAGATACGCAGTATTTT. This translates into CASSSGTSGRTDTQYF.